These T cell receptor beta chains were read from a single sample in a study of shared clonotypes between healthy human individuals. The repertoire was sequenced with immunoSEQ multiplex PCR; TCRdb's copy has only in-frame clones and lacks some. The table includes approximately 2.1 million clones, approximately 93% detected once. Sequencing input: naive CD4+ T cells from PBMCs. These receptor sequences come from a man younger than 35 in good health. Some clones in this sample may be carry-over from other donors' samples. Each CDR3 is given with its conserved first and last residue. D genes are given only for firm matches. The listing skips clone size in some rows; elsewhere it reads once, few, many or a size class.

v_call	j_call	clone_size	cdr3_length	d_call	cdr3_nt	cdr3_aa
TRBV19	TRBJ1-5	NA	14	TRBD1	TGTGCCAGTGGCACCGGGACAGGGACTCAGCCCCAGCATTTT	CASGTGTGTQPQHF
TRBV5-6	TRBJ1-1	once	13	NA	TGTGCCAGCAGCTTGCTACTGGGCAGAACATTCATCTTT	CASSLLLGRTFIF
TRBV5-1	TRBJ2-1	NA	14	TRBD2	TGCGCCAGCAGCTTCACTAGCGGGAGGAATGAGCAGTTCTTC	CASSFTSGRNEQFF
TRBV18	TRBJ2-7	NA	15	TRBD2	TGTGCCAGCTCAACCACAGCGGGACTATATTACGAGCAGTACTTC	CASSTTAGLYYEQYF
TRBV25-1	TRBJ1-5	NA	14	NA	TGTGCCAGCAGTGACCGGGCCCTAAATCAGCCCCAGCATTTT	CASSDRALNQPQHF
TRBV5-1	TRBJ1-1	NA	14	TRBD1	TGCGCCAGCAGCGGGACAGGGTTGGGCACTGAAGCTTTCTTT	CASSGTGLGTEAFF
TRBV5-1	TRBJ2-5	NA	17	NA	TGCGCCAGCAGCTTGGCCGTCTGGACAGTCGAGGGGGAGACCCAGTACTTC	CASSLAVWTVEGETQYF
TRBV2	TRBJ1-2	NA	16	NA	TGTGCCAGCAGTTCAGGGTTAGGGCCCTCAAACTATGGCTACACCTTC	CASSSGLGPSNYGYTF
TRBV29-1	TRBJ2-5	NA	10	NA	TGCACCTCCAGAGGGGAGACCCAGTACTTC	CTSRGETQYF
TRBV25-1	TRBJ1-6	NA	14	NA	TGTGCCAGCAGTGACGCAGGGCGAAGCTCACCCCTCCACTTT	CASSDAGRSSPLHF
TRBV29-1	TRBJ1-2	NA	13	TRBD1	TGCAGCGTCCACCCCCGGACAGGAAGTCCCTACACCTTC	CSVHPRTGSPYTF
TRBV6-5	TRBJ2-5	NA	15	NA	TGTGCCAGCAGTTACTCGTGGGGCAGACTGGAGACCCAGTACTTC	CASSYSWGRLETQYF
TRBV5-1	TRBJ2-5	NA	13	NA	TGCGCCAGCAGCTTGGGTGTCCGGGAGACCCAGTACTTC	CASSLGVRETQYF
TRBV18	TRBJ1-5	NA	16	TRBD1	TGTGCCAGCTCACCCAAGGACAGGGGGGAAAATCAGCCCCAGCATTTT	CASSPKDRGENQPQHF
TRBV5-1	TRBJ2-7	NA	13	NA	TGCGCCAGCAGCCCCCAGGGAGACTACGAGCAGTACTTC	CASSPQGDYEQYF
TRBV30	TRBJ2-1	NA	12	NA	TGTGCCTGGAGTGAGATGGGGCGGAAGCAGTTCTTC	CAWSEMGRKQFF
TRBV30	TRBJ2-7	NA	12	NA	TGTGCGATCGACAGGAACTCCTACGAGCAGTACTTC	CAIDRNSYEQYF
TRBV5-1	TRBJ2-5	NA	16	TRBD2	TGCGCCAGCAGCTTGGAGGGCGGGAGGGCGATGGAGACCCAGTACTTC	CASSLEGGRAMETQYF
TRBV9	TRBJ1-3	NA	14	NA	TGTGCCAGCACCCCGGGGTTTTCTGGAAACACCATATATTTT	CASTPGFSGNTIYF
TRBV7-3	TRBJ1-1	NA	13	NA	TGTGCCAGCAGCTTAAAGGGGGGCACTGAAGCTTTCTTT	CASSLKGGTEAFF
TRBV5-1	TRBJ1-2	NA	14	NA	TGCGCCAGCAGCTTGGGCGGGGGCTCCTATGGCTACACCTTC	CASSLGGGSYGYTF
TRBV27	TRBJ2-2	NA	16	TRBD2	TGTGCCAGCAGAGGACGGTGGACTAGCCAGGTCGGGGAGCTGTTTTTT	CASRGRWTSQVGELFF
TRBV9	TRBJ1-2	NA	14	TRBD1	TGTGCCAGCAGCCCGGTTGGGACAGCGTATGGCTACACCTTC	CASSPVGTAYGYTF
TRBV7-2	TRBJ2-3	NA	14	NA	TGTGCCAGCAGCTTCGGCTGGAGCACAGATACGCAGTATTTT	CASSFGWSTDTQYF
TRBV5-1	TRBJ2-1	NA	13	NA	TGCGCCAGCAGCTTGGGAGGGGACGGTGAGCAGTTCTTC	CASSLGGDGEQFF
TRBV6-5	TRBJ2-5	NA	15	TRBD2	TGTGCCAGCAGCTATAGGACTAGCGAAGGGGAGACCCAGTACTTC	CASSYRTSEGETQYF
TRBV5-1	TRBJ2-3	NA	14	NA	TGCGCCAGCAGTTCAACGACAGGCACAGATACGCAGTATTTT	CASSSTTGTDTQYF
TRBV28	TRBJ1-3	NA	16	NA	TGTGCCAGCAGTTTTTCGGGGGTCGGATCCGGAAACACCATATATTTT	CASSFSGVGSGNTIYF
TRBV7-8	TRBJ2-5	NA	16	NA	TGTGCCAGCAGCTTACCGGTTACCAGGCTGGGGGGGACCCAGTACTTC	CASSLPVTRLGGTQYF
TRBV7-9	TRBJ2-5	NA	18	NA	TGTGCCAGCAGCTTAGGGGCATCCGGGAGAGCCGGGAGAGAGACCCAGTACTTC	CASSLGASGRAGRETQYF
TRBV19	TRBJ2-3	NA	18	NA	TGTGCCAGTAGTCCCCTGAGGGGGGAGGGCCCTGGCACAGATACGCAGTATTTT	CASSPLRGEGPGTDTQYF
TRBV21-1	TRBJ1-2	NA	15	NA	TGTGCCAGCATCCAGACAGAAGCTGTTAACTATGGCTACACCTTC	CASIQTEAVNYGYTF
TRBV5-3	TRBJ2-7	NA	17	TRBD2	TGTGCCAGAAGCCCGGGACAGCGGACTAGCGGGGGTAGGGAGCAGTACTTC	CARSPGQRTSGGREQYF
TRBV7-9	TRBJ1-3	NA	15	TRBD1	TGTGCCAGCAGCGGTACAGGGGTGTTAGGAAACACCATATATTTT	CASSGTGVLGNTIYF
TRBV7-8	TRBJ1-2	NA	13	NA	TGTGCCAGCAGCCTCGGCAGGGACTATGGCTACACCTTC	CASSLGRDYGYTF
TRBV28	TRBJ1-6	NA	16	NA	TGTGCCAGCAGTTTGTATTCTTCTAATTCGGATTCACCCCTCCACTTT	CASSLYSSNSDSPLHF
TRBV2	TRBJ1-5	NA	11	NA	TGCGCCAGCGGATCGAATCAGCCCCAGCATTTT	CASGSNQPQHF